The 26 T cell receptor beta chains reported below all come from one sample, sequenced in a study of glioma-infiltrating T cells. TCR alpha and beta CDR3 regions were amplified from RNA using iRepertoire nested multiplex PCR. TCRdb reprocessed the multiplex PCR reads via MiXCR and lists one record per CDR3 protein. Of thousands of distinct CDR3 sequences in the sample, roughly 28% were seen once. Sequenced material: glioma tissue, nonneoplastic brain tissue, or PBMCs (not recorded which). The receptors originated from a human donor with low-grade glioma or glioblastoma, undergoing nonglioma brain surgery, or in good health (not recorded which).

This clonotype is labeled medium-sized. V and J are TRBV27 and TRBJ2-3; a possible D gene is TRBD1 (5 bases). V dropped 3 bases and J dropped 10 bases, with 11 bases sitting between them. Germline V gene data show CDR1 as MNHEY and CDR2 as SMNVEV (reference sequence). CDR3 length: 12 residues. The CDR3 DNA sequence: TGTGCCAGCAGTTTTGTAGGGGTTCCGCAGTATTTT. This translates into CASSFVGVPQYF.

J is TRBJ1-5 and V is TRBV5-1; D remains unclear. CDR3 size: 13 residues. V lost 3 bases and J lost 2, with 6 bases in between. Germline loops: CDR1 SGHRS, CDR2 YFSETQ. The CDR3 spells CASSSKGNQPQHF. CDR3 DNA sequence: TGCGCCAGCAGCTCCAAGGGCAATCAGCCCCAGCATTTT.

A word on this clonotype: One end of the junction varies from germline; a read error may be responsible. The DNA for the CDR3 is TGTGCCAGCAGCCCTCAGCCAGTAACAGGTCTCTCTGGGGCCAACGCCCTGACTTTC. This translates into CASSPQPVTGLSGANALTF. This chain connects TRBV9 to TRBJ2-6, with a tentative D call TRBD1 (5 bases). The CDR3 sequence is 19 residues long. Germline V gives CDR1 SGDLS, CDR2 YYNGEE.

As concerns this clonotype: At one end, the junction sequence differs from germline, possibly due to a read error. V usage is TRBV27 and J usage is TRBJ2-1; possible D gene TRBD1, 5 bases. The CDR3 spans 14 residues. Per the germline V gene, CDR1 is MNHEY and CDR2 is SMNVEV (reference sequence). This chain's CDR3 is CASGLGRMDNKQFF. The DNA for the CDR3 is TGTGCCAGCGGTTTGGGGCGCATGGACAATAAGCAGTTCTTC.

This clonotype was seen ten or more times. The V call is TRBV3-1, the J call TRBJ2-7, with TRBD2 matching over 8 bases. This CDR3 has 16 residues. Germline V gene lookup returns CDR1 LGHDT and CDR2 YNNKEL (reference sequence). Trimming took 2 bases from V and 4 from J; bases not matched to a gene: 10. The CDR3 loop reads CASSQNPLGGGYEQYF. The CDR3 DNA reads TGTGCCAGCAGCCAAAACCCCCTCGGCGGGGGGTACGAGCAGTACTTC.

This clonotype came up once. The CDR3 here is CASSSTGLYGYTF. The CDR3 DNA follows: TGTGCCAGCAGCTCTACAGGGTTATATGGCTACACCTTC. The rearrangement uses TRBV7-9 and TRBJ1-2; a possible D gene is TRBD1 (6 bases). V was pared by 4 bases and J by 5 bases, with 11 bases between. The CDR3 runs to 13 residues. Germline V gene data show CDR1 as SEHNR and CDR2 as FQNEAQ (reference sequence).

This clonotype is medium-sized (0.01 to 0.1%) by share. The gene calls are TRBV7-2 and TRBJ2-1; no clear D. Germline V CDR1 and CDR2: SGHTA, FQGNSA. The length of the CDR3 is 16 residues. Trimming stripped 5 bases from V and 0 bases from J, with 14 bases between. CDR3 coding DNA: TGTGCCAGCAGCCCCGAACCCCGAAGCTCCTACAATGAGCAGTTCTTC. Translated, it gives CASSPEPRSSYNEQFF.

This clonotype was seen many times. The genes are TRBV7-8 and TRBJ2-2; D is uncertain. V was clipped by 4 bases and J by 4 bases, with 7 bases between them. Germline V lookup: CDR1 SGHVS, CDR2 FQNEAQ. The CDR3 runs to 13 residues. The CDR3 coding sequence is TGTGCCAGCAGCTCCACTCCCACCGGGGAGCTGTTTTTT. Translation: CASSSTPTGELFF. The variable domain in full, with the rest retrieved from reference TRBV7-8 and TRBJ2-2, is GAGVSQSPRYKVAKRGQDVALRCDPISGHVSLFWYQQALGQGPEFLTYFQNEAQLDKSGLPSDRFFAERPEGSVSTLKIQRTQQEDSAVYLCASSSTPTGELFFGEGSRLTVL.

Relative to its sample, this clonotype is medium-sized. The genes are TRBV7-2 and TRBJ1-1, with no clear D. The V end lost 3 bases, the J end lost 6 bases, and 11 bases lay between the germline ends. In germline, CDR1 is SGHTA, CDR2 FQGNSA. CDR3 size: 13 residues. In DNA form, the CDR3 reads TGTGCCAGCAGCTTGGGGTACGGGGCTGAAGCTTTCTTT. It specifies CASSLGYGAEAFF.

This clonotype was found many times. The rearrangement joins TRBV11-2 to TRBJ2-3, with TRBD2 matching over 11 bases. CDR3 size: 20 residues. Per the germline V gene, CDR1 is SGHAT and CDR2 is FQNNGV. With 2 bases clipped from V and 9 bases from J, the junction kept 22 bases outside the gene matches. The CDR3 is CASSLTWEMGLAGGLETQYF. Written as DNA, the CDR3 is TGTGCCAGCAGCTTAACGTGGGAGATGGGCCTAGCGGGGGGCCTGGAGACGCAGTATTTT.

This clonotype appeared a few times. V is TRBV5-4 and J is TRBJ2-5; D may be TRBD1 (6 bases). Trimming shortened V by 0 bases and J by 6 bases, and 15 bases separated the two germline ends. The CDR3 consists of 15 residues. Germline-derived CDR1 and CDR2 are SGHNT and YYREEE (reference sequence). CDR3 bases: TGTGCCAGCAGCTTGGCCTCAGGGGCTGCAAAGACCCAGTACTTC. Its translation: CASSLASGAAKTQYF. The whole variable domain, filled in from reference TRBV5-4 and TRBJ2-5, reads ETGVTQSPTHLIKTRGQQVTLRCSSQSGHNTVSWYQQALGQGPQFIFQYYREEENGRGNFPPRFSGLQFPNYSSELNVNALELDDSALYLCASSLASGAAKTQYFGPGTRLLVL.

In the case of this clonotype: A single base separates this from a much larger clone, so it may be a read error. The V call is TRBV5-1, the J call TRBJ1-1; D remains ambiguous. The CDR3 has 14 residues. V was pared by 5 bases and J by 3 bases, with 14 bases between. The germline gives CDR1 SGHRS, CDR2 YFSETQ. The CDR3 region is CASSGGLVDTEAFF. CDR3 bases: TGCGCCAGCAGTGGCGGCCTGGTGGACACTGAAGCTTTCTTT.

By share, this clonotype ranks as medium-sized. The chain combines TRBV20-1 with TRBJ2-3; D is possibly TRBD2 (7 bases). The CDR3 runs to 14 residues. V shed 3 bases and J shed 5 bases, with 15 bases lying between them. Germline V gives CDR1 DFQATT, CDR2 SNEGSKA (reference sequence). As DNA, the CDR3 is TGCAGTGCTAGGGGTGGGGGGGCTGAAGATACGCAGTATTTT. It is translated as CSARGGGAEDTQYF.

This clonotype was counted at least ten times. The V call is TRBV7-2, the J call TRBJ2-3; D perhaps matches TRBD1 (6 bases). V was cut by 6 bases and J by 1 base, with 17 bases left in between. Per germline, CDR1 SGHTA and CDR2 FQGNSA. The CDR3 extends over 16 amino acids. The CDR3 nucleotides are TGTGCCAGCAGACATGGAGGCAGGGGTCGCACAGATACGCAGTATTTT. Translating gives CASRHGGRGRTDTQYF.

This clonotype is medium-sized. The CDR3 DNA reads as TGTGCCAGCAGCTCAGGACGGGAAACAACTGAAGCTTTCTTT. It yields the protein CASSSGRETTEAFF. The chain is built from TRBV7-3 and TRBJ1-1; no clear D. V was shortened by 4 bases and J by 5 bases, with 14 bases between the two germline ends. This CDR3 has 14 residues. The V gene's germline CDR1 is SGHTA and CDR2 FQGTGA.

This chain joins TRBV19 and TRBJ2-4; 10 bases are shared with TRBD2. The germline CDR1 and CDR2 sequences are LNHDA and SQIVND (reference sequence). The CDR3 has 16 residues. V was clipped by 6 bases and J by 6 bases; unmatched bases: 11. CDR3 sequence: CASRGSGTSEGNIQYF. CDR3 DNA: TGTGCCAGTAGAGGATCAGGGACTAGCGAAGGAAACATTCAGTACTTC.

The V gene is TRBV4-1, the J gene TRBJ2-1, with 10 bases that match TRBD1. Germline values: CDR1 MGHRA, CDR2 YSYEKL. CDR3 length equals 15 residues. Trimming at V came to 3 bases and at J to 8 bases, leaving 7 bases not matched to a gene. DNA of the CDR3: TGCGCCAGCAGCCAGGGACAGGGGCTCTCCTATGAGCAGTTCTTC. It encodes CASSQGQGLSYEQFF.

This clonotype was picked up many times. The genes are TRBV18 and TRBJ1-2, with 7 bases fitting TRBD1. Losses at the gene ends were 4 bases for V and 2 bases for J; bases not matched to a gene: 1. Germline assignment: CDR1 KGHSH and CDR2 LQKENI. This CDR3 has 13 residues. CDR3 nucleotides: TGTGCCAGCTCACAGGGACAGAACTATGGCTACACCTTC. This sequence encodes CASSQGQNYGYTF.

This clonotype is termed medium-sized (0.01 to 0.1%). This chain links TRBV20-1 with TRBJ1-2, with 11 bases fitting TRBD1. This CDR3 region has 14 residues. Germline CDR1 reads DFQATT; CDR2 reads SNEGSKA (reference sequence). The V and J ends lost 3 bases and 3 bases, in that order; junction bases with no gene match: 3. For the CDR3, the DNA is TGCAGTGCTAGTAAGGGACAGGGGGACTATGGCTACACCTTC. Translation: CSASKGQGDYGYTF.

Only a few counts were recorded for this clonotype. CDR3 protein: CASSRLGQTLNTEAFF. CDR3 coding DNA: TGCGCCAGCAGCCGGCTCGGACAAACCTTGAACACTGAAGCTTTCTTT. J is TRBJ1-1 and V is TRBV5-1; D might be TRBD1 (5 bases). Germline V gene lookup returns CDR1 SGHRS and CDR2 YFSETQ. Trimming removed 4 bases from V and 0 bases from J, with 16 bases in between. The CDR3 sequence is 16 residues long.

This clonotype is medium-sized (0.01 to 0.1%). The chain couples TRBV6-1 to TRBJ1-5, with 8 nucleotides matching TRBD1. CDR1 and CDR2 (germline): MNHNS, SASEGT. CDR3 length equals 14 residues. J was trimmed by 8 bases and V by 5 bases; bases with no gene match: 8. CDR3 region: CASSRTGGEKPQHF. The CDR3 DNA follows: TGTGCCAGCAGTCGAACAGGGGGAGAAAAGCCCCAGCATTTT.

On this clonotype itself: Without the conserved terminal phenylalanine or tryptophan, this CDR3 likely stems from a read error. The rearrangement links TRBV19 to TRBJ2-5; D possibly uses TRBD1 or TRBD2 (5 bases each). The CDR3 loop spans 13 amino acids. Trimming removed 9 bases from V and 9 bases from J, with 20 bases in between. The germline CDR1 and CDR2 sequences are LNHDA and SQIVND (reference sequence). CDR3 region: CASSRDPSEAQYC. CDR3 nucleotides: TGTGCCAGCAGCCGGGACCCCAGCGAGGCCCAGTACTGC.

Regarding this clonotype: This clone may be a read error of a much larger clone one base away. The gene calls are TRBV29-1 and TRBJ1-1, with TRBD1 as a possible D gene (6 bases). The V end was cut by 6 bases, the J end by 2 bases, with 16 bases between. Germline CDR1 and CDR2: SQVTM and ANQGSEA. The CDR3 is made up of 14 amino acids. CDR3 amino acids: CSVRTGQINTEAFF. The CDR3 coding sequence is TGCAGCGTACGAACCGGACAGATAAACACTGAAGCTTTCTTT.

This clonotype was detected once. A read error is possible here, since a much larger clone lies one base away. In this CDR3 the conserved last residue, phenylalanine or tryptophan, is missing, so a read error is likely. The chain recombines TRBV7-2 with TRBJ1-2; TRBD1 aligns across 7 bases. The J segment lost 7 bases and the V segment lost 5 bases, leaving 16 bases of the junction unmatched. The germline V gene has CDR1 SGHTA and CDR2 FQGNSA. There are 16 residues in the CDR3. CDR3 protein: CASSPQGPAGIAGYTS. The CDR3 coding sequence is TGTGCCAGCAGCCCACAGGGGCCCGCAGGCATCGCTGGCTACACCTCC.

In this sample, this clonotype turned up a few times. The chain uses TRBV12-3 or TRBV12-4 and TRBJ2-3; a weak D match, TRBD1 (6 bases). There are 16 residues in the CDR3. Trimming removed 6 bases from V and 3 bases from J, with 19 bases in between. DNA for the CDR3: TGTGCCAGCAGCTTAAAACAGGGAAGTCCGACAGATACGCAGTATTTT. Its translation: CASSLKQGSPTDTQYF.

This clonotype is medium-sized (0.01 to 0.1%) in the sample. This CDR3 reads CASSDNQEETQYF. The DNA for the CDR3 is TGTGCCAGCAGCGATAACCAGGAGGAGACCCAGTACTTC. This chain joins TRBV6-1 and TRBJ2-5; D ambiguous. CDR3 length: 13 amino acids. The V and J ends lost 6 bases and 5 bases respectively, with 13 bases between them. Germline V gene sequence: CDR1 MNHNS, CDR2 SASEGT.